The TCR beta chain described here comes from a study of CD8+ T cells in alopecia areata. Treatment: oral pan-JAK inhibitor, 5-10 mg twice daily. RNA was isolated and reverse transcribed to cDNA, the sequencing template. The table came from immunoSEQ multiplex PCR; TCRdb's copy has only in-frame clones and leaves some out. The table shows approximately 120,000 clones, with roughly 55% occurring only once. CDR1 is MNHEY, CDR2 SVGAGI, per germline. This CDR3 is 15 amino acids long. The V and J ends lost 4 bases and 2 bases respectively, with 9 bases between them. This TCR came from a human donor with alopecia areata. V usage is TRBV6-5 and J usage is TRBJ1-6, with D unresolved. Material: CD4+ T cells sorted from blood, obtained at week 4, from a patient treated with tofacitinib. CDR3 coding DNA: TGTGCCAGCAGTTTCCGACCAACCTATAATTCACCCCTCCACTTT. Amino acids: CASSFRPTYNSPLHF.